Below, 4 T cell receptor beta chains from the same sample are listed, as sequenced in a study of CD8 T cells in ankylosing spondylitis. TCRdb redid the calling of the 5' RACE reads with MiXCR, one entry per CDR3 protein. The sample has 130,000 or so distinct CDR3 sequences, approximately 10% seen once. The specimen was blood, either unsorted or a sorted T cell fraction (not recorded which). These receptor sequences come from a female donor with ankylosing spondylitis or in good health (not recorded which).

This clonotype was seen ten or more times. The chain recombines TRBV24-1 with TRBJ1-5; tentative D call: TRBD1 (5 bases). The CDR3 is made up of 15 amino acids. With 7 bases removed from V and 2 bases from J, the gap between germline ends came to 14 bases. The germline V gene encodes CDR1 KGHDR and CDR2 SFDVKD. CDR3 residues: CATSEGPVGNQPQHF. CDR3 sequence (DNA): TGTGCCACCAGCGAGGGACCGGTGGGCAATCAGCCCCAGCATTTT.

CDR3 sequence: CASSFVRQETQYF. The CDR3 coding sequence is TGTGCCAGCAGCTTTGTCAGGCAAGAGACCCAGTACTTC. The V call is TRBV7-9, the J call TRBJ2-5; D is unresolved. Germline CDR1 is SEHNR and CDR2 is FQNEAQ (reference sequence). The CDR3 spans 13 residues. Trimming took off 3 bases at V and 2 bases at J, with 7 bases between the two ends.

This clonotype has ten or more counts. The chain uses TRBV12-3 or TRBV12-4 and TRBJ1-5; D gene uncertain. The CDR3 totals 13 residues. Trimming stripped 5 bases from V and 7 bases from J, with 12 bases between. The CDR3 DNA is TGTGCCAGCAGTGTGGGCCTCGAACAGCCCCAGCATTTT. It translates to CASSVGLEQPQHF.

This clonotype was recorded many times. This sequence joins TRBV10-3 and TRBJ2-2, with unresolved D. V was trimmed by 8 bases and J by 1 base, leaving 8 bases between them. Germline V lookup: CDR1 ENHRY, CDR2 SYGVKD. The CDR3 consists of 13 residues. The CDR3 coding sequence is TGTGCCATCGCAAGGGTGAACACCGGGGAGCTGTTTTTT. Its translation: CAIARVNTGELFF.